The rows below give T cell receptor beta chains drawn from one sample of a study of blood T cell repertoires in COVID-19. The method was immunoSEQ multiplex PCR; TCRdb's version includes in-frame clones alone and lacks a portion of them. The data show some 400,000 clones, with approximately 89% seen just once and 0.8% to 0.9% held by the top ten. The sequencing input was PBMCs or T cells enriched from blood (not recorded which). The receptors here all came from a woman between 40 and 55 years old who had been exposed to COVID-19. Both conserved end residues are part of each CDR3. The order of the fields is V gene, D gene, J gene, clone size, CDR3 protein, CDR3 DNA. D genes are given only for firm matches. Some rows have no size entry. The others give once, few or many, or a class for an expanded clone.

v_gene: TRBV28; d_gene: TRBD1; j_gene: TRBJ2-7; abundance: once; CDR3aa: CASSVGTAGSYEQYF; CDR3nt: TGTGCCAGTAGTGTAGGGACAGCCGGCTCCTACGAGCAGTACTTC
v_gene: TRBV30; d_gene: -; j_gene: TRBJ1-1; abundance: -; CDR3aa: CAGSEGTEAFF; CDR3nt: TGTGCAGGATCCGAGGGCACTGAAGCTTTCTTT
v_gene: TRBV18; d_gene: -; j_gene: TRBJ1-1; abundance: once; CDR3aa: CASSPWGGGLTEAFF; CDR3nt: TGTGCCAGCTCACCATGGGGGGGAGGGCTTACTGAAGCTTTCTTT
v_gene: TRBV9; d_gene: -; j_gene: TRBJ1-2; abundance: many; CDR3aa: CASSGTALGYTF; CDR3nt: TGTGCCAGCAGCGGGACAGCTTTAGGCTACACCTTC
v_gene: TRBV5-1; d_gene: TRBD1; j_gene: TRBJ1-4; abundance: -; CDR3aa: CASSPDRGTTATNEKLFF; CDR3nt: TGCGCCAGCAGCCCTGACAGGGGGACGACCGCAACTAATGAAAAACTGTTTTTT
v_gene: TRBV19; d_gene: -; j_gene: TRBJ2-1; abundance: -; CDR3aa: CASSIAGLPSYNEQFF; CDR3nt: TGTGCCAGTAGTATTGCAGGACTGCCCTCCTACAATGAGCAGTTCTTC
v_gene: TRBV7-2; d_gene: -; j_gene: TRBJ1-5; abundance: -; CDR3aa: CASSLGPGQDQPQHF; CDR3nt: TGTGCCAGCAGCTTAGGTCCAGGGCAGGATCAGCCCCAGCATTTT
v_gene: TRBV5-8; d_gene: -; j_gene: TRBJ2-5; abundance: -; CDR3aa: CASSRGGGTEGKTQYF; CDR3nt: TGTGCCAGCAGCCGTGGTGGTGGAACCGAGGGAAAGACCCAGTACTTC
v_gene: TRBV7-2; d_gene: -; j_gene: TRBJ2-1; abundance: -; CDR3aa: CASSEWALDEQFF; CDR3nt: TGTGCCAGCAGCGAATGGGCTCTGGATGAGCAGTTCTTC
v_gene: TRBV7-2; d_gene: TRBD1; j_gene: TRBJ1-6; abundance: -; CDR3aa: CASSPRQGNNSPLHF; CDR3nt: TGTGCCAGCAGCCCCCGACAGGGAAATAATTCACCCCTCCACTTT
v_gene: TRBV5-1; d_gene: TRBD1; j_gene: TRBJ1-1; abundance: -; CDR3aa: CASSQGGWGTEAFF; CDR3nt: TGCGCCAGCAGCCAAGGGGGCTGGGGCACTGAAGCTTTCTTT
v_gene: TRBV20-1; d_gene: -; j_gene: TRBJ1-1; abundance: once; CDR3aa: CSAREGAEAFF; CDR3nt: TGCAGTGCTAGGGAGGGTGCGGAAGCTTTCTTT
v_gene: TRBV11-3; d_gene: TRBD2; j_gene: TRBJ2-3; abundance: -; CDR3aa: CASSSGLAGLFTDTQYF; CDR3nt: TGTGCCAGCAGCTCAGGATTAGCGGGACTCTTCACAGATACGCAGTATTTT
v_gene: TRBV7-2; d_gene: -; j_gene: TRBJ1-3; abundance: -; CDR3aa: CASSPDSSSGNTIYF; CDR3nt: TGTGCCAGCAGCCCAGACAGTTCCTCTGGAAACACCATATATTTT
v_gene: TRBV2; d_gene: TRBD1; j_gene: TRBJ1-2; abundance: -; CDR3aa: CASSGTGGGIYGYTF; CDR3nt: TGTGCCAGCAGTGGGACAGGGGGCGGAATCTATGGCTACACCTTC
v_gene: TRBV7-6; d_gene: TRBD1; j_gene: TRBJ1-3; abundance: -; CDR3aa: CASSLGDRIRSGNTIYF; CDR3nt: TGTGCCAGCAGCTTAGGGGACAGAATCCGCTCTGGAAACACCATATATTTT
v_gene: TRBV29-1; d_gene: -; j_gene: TRBJ2-1; abundance: once; CDR3aa: CSVDMGGDGNEQFF; CDR3nt: TGCAGCGTTGATATGGGGGGTGATGGGAATGAGCAGTTCTTC
v_gene: TRBV5-1; d_gene: TRBD1; j_gene: TRBJ1-2; abundance: few; CDR3aa: CASSLNSGGGGYGYTF; CDR3nt: TGCGCCAGCAGCTTGAATTCAGGGGGCGGCGGCTATGGCTACACCTTC
v_gene: TRBV18; d_gene: -; j_gene: TRBJ2-1; abundance: -; CDR3aa: CASSPPEGRNEQFF; CDR3nt: TGTGCCAGCTCACCCCCCGAGGGTCGCAATGAGCAGTTCTTC
v_gene: TRBV25-1; d_gene: TRBD2; j_gene: TRBJ2-1; abundance: -; CDR3aa: CASSPPPGGDEQFF; CDR3nt: TGTGCCAGCTCCCCACCGCCGGGGGGGGATGAGCAGTTCTTC
v_gene: TRBV7-9; d_gene: TRBD1; j_gene: TRBJ1-4; abundance: -; CDR3aa: CASSSGTAFNEKLFF; CDR3nt: TGTGCCAGCAGCTCCGGGACAGCCTTTAATGAAAAACTGTTTTTT
v_gene: TRBV7-9; d_gene: -; j_gene: TRBJ2-5; abundance: -; CDR3aa: CASSLSTPGETQYF; CDR3nt: TGTGCCAGCAGCTTATCAACCCCCGGGGAGACCCAGTACTTC
v_gene: TRBV12-3/TRBV12-4; d_gene: -; j_gene: TRBJ1-2; abundance: -; CDR3aa: CASTDTHNVGYTF; CDR3nt: TGTGCCAGCACCGACACCCATAATGTTGGCTACACCTTC
v_gene: TRBV18; d_gene: TRBD1; j_gene: TRBJ1-1; abundance: -; CDR3aa: CASSPTTGQVSGAFF; CDR3nt: TGTGCCAGCTCACCAACGACAGGGCAGGTTTCTGGAGCTTTCTTT
v_gene: TRBV29-1; d_gene: TRBD1; j_gene: TRBJ1-5; abundance: -; CDR3aa: CSVGAGAGGQPQHF; CDR3nt: TGCAGCGTCGGGGCAGGGGCAGGGGGTCAGCCCCAGCATTTT
v_gene: TRBV29-1; d_gene: TRBD1; j_gene: TRBJ1-2; abundance: -; CDR3aa: CSVEPGQGKPF; CDR3nt: TGCAGCGTTGAGCCCGGACAGGGGAAGCCCTTC
v_gene: TRBV30; d_gene: TRBD1; j_gene: TRBJ1-6; abundance: -; CDR3aa: CASGGASYNSPLHF; CDR3nt: TGTGCCTCAGGGGGCGCGTCCTATAATTCACCCCTCCACTTT
v_gene: TRBV5-1; d_gene: TRBD1; j_gene: TRBJ1-1; abundance: -; CDR3aa: CASSDRTGRNTEAFF; CDR3nt: TGCGCCAGCAGCGATCGGACAGGGAGGAACACTGAAGCTTTCTTT
v_gene: TRBV7-9; d_gene: -; j_gene: TRBJ2-1; abundance: -; CDR3aa: CASSLGHYNEQFF; CDR3nt: TGTGCCAGCAGCTTAGGGCACTACAATGAGCAGTTCTTC
v_gene: TRBV12-3/TRBV12-4; d_gene: -; j_gene: TRBJ1-5; abundance: -; CDR3aa: CASRRKNSEPQHF; CDR3nt: TGTGCCAGCAGGCGTAAGAACTCCGAGCCCCAGCATTTT
v_gene: TRBV9; d_gene: -; j_gene: TRBJ1-5; abundance: -; CDR3aa: CASSVGGVGNQPQHF; CDR3nt: TGTGCCAGCAGCGTCGGGGGAGTGGGGAATCAGCCCCAGCATTTT
v_gene: TRBV5-1; d_gene: TRBD2; j_gene: TRBJ2-3; abundance: once; CDR3aa: CASSLPEGSGSFRTDTQYF; CDR3nt: TGCGCCAGCAGCTTGCCGGAGGGGAGCGGGAGTTTCCGCACAGATACGCAGTATTTT
v_gene: TRBV3-1/TRBV3-2; d_gene: -; j_gene: TRBJ2-5; abundance: -; CDR3aa: CASSQPAGGAQETQYF; CDR3nt: TGTGCCAGCAGCCAACCCGCCGGGGGAGCTCAAGAGACCCAGTACTTC
v_gene: TRBV24-1; d_gene: -; j_gene: TRBJ1-5; abundance: -; CDR3aa: CATSGAGANQPQHF; CDR3nt: TGTGCCACCAGTGGGGCAGGGGCTAATCAGCCCCAGCATTTT